This T cell receptor beta chain was captured by sequencing in a study of cytomegalovirus exposure and HLA in healthy donors. Study-level background: The 90 to 150 validation repertoires used the same platform as the 666 first-cohort repertoires, a later analysis reported.

Repertoires were generated with immunoSEQ multiplex PCR, while TCRdb's copy carries only in-frame clones and drops some. The sample includes 60,000 or so clones, around 90% seen only once; the top ten take 0.85% to 1.2%. V lost 2 bases, J lost 2 bases, and 9 bases lay in between. Germline lookup yields CDR1 LGHNT and CDR2 FRNRAP. The CDR3 runs 15 residues. The clonotype comes from a man younger than 35 in good health and CMV-seronegative. This rearrangement joins TRBV12-5 to TRBJ2-2; D not resolved. The sample comprised PBMCs. This CDR3 is CASGLSVANTGELFF. In nucleotides, the CDR3 is TGTGCTAGTGGTTTGTCCGTAGCCAACACCGGGGAGCTGTTTTTT.